Listed below are T cell receptor beta chains from one sample, sequenced in a study of blood T cell repertoires in COVID-19. Sequenced by immunoSEQ multiplex PCR; TCRdb stores in-frame clones only, minus some. The data show about 200,000 clones, around nine tenths seen once. The sequenced material came from PBMCs or T cells enriched from blood (not recorded which). These receptor sequences come from a woman aged 25 to 45 who had been exposed to COVID-19. Both conserved end residues are part of each CDR3. A D gene is named only where the DNA matches it firmly.

D: .; V: TRBV9; J: TRBJ2-7; CDR3: CASSARQAPSYEQYF
D: .; V: TRBV27; J: TRBJ1-5; CDR3: CASSLEGFGNQPQHF
D: .; V: TRBV2; J: TRBJ1-1; CDR3: CAPRRDPSGAFF
D: TRBD1; V: TRBV18; J: TRBJ2-7; CDR3: CASSPSTGGYGEQYF
D: .; V: TRBV2; J: TRBJ2-6; CDR3: CASSELVSFFSGANVLTF
D: .; V: TRBV10-2; J: TRBJ2-2; CDR3: CASSDGNTGELFF
D: .; V: TRBV5-4; J: TRBJ1-2; CDR3: CASSLAAGGQIYGYTF
D: TRBD1; V: TRBV19; J: TRBJ1-1; CDR3: CASSRTGGFRNTEAFF
D: .; V: TRBV3-1/TRBV3-2; J: TRBJ1-1; CDR3: CASRPTGGGTEAFF
D: TRBD1; V: TRBV5-6; J: TRBJ2-5; CDR3: CASSGTVQETQYF
D: TRBD1; V: TRBV11-2; J: TRBJ2-7; CDR3: CASSRVGQGYEQYF
D: TRBD2; V: TRBV2; J: TRBJ2-3; CDR3: CASSGRGLARSADTQYF
D: .; V: TRBV10-3; J: TRBJ1-1; CDR3: CAISERQTAFGNTEAFF
D: TRBD1; V: TRBV11-1; J: TRBJ2-2; CDR3: CASSLHRGTTGELFF
D: TRBD1; V: TRBV9; J: TRBJ1-4; CDR3: CASSATGSEKLFF
D: .; V: TRBV18; J: TRBJ2-1; CDR3: CASSPVEGASGHNEQFF
D: .; V: TRBV3-1/TRBV3-2; J: TRBJ2-1; CDR3: CASSQEGVGSGDEQFF
D: .; V: TRBV3-1/TRBV3-2; J: TRBJ2-7; CDR3: CASSQERNYYEQYF
D: .; V: TRBV27; J: TRBJ2-1; CDR3: CASSPEQGSYNEQFF
D: .; V: TRBV6-5; J: TRBJ1-1; CDR3: CASIRTSEAFF
D: .; V: TRBV27; J: TRBJ2-3; CDR3: CASSSVGYGFSTDTQYF
D: .; V: TRBV12-3/TRBV12-4; J: TRBJ1-2; CDR3: CASSLGGVSYTF
D: TRBD1; V: TRBV6-5; J: TRBJ2-7; CDR3: CASSVRTGMREQYF
D: TRBD1; V: TRBV19; J: TRBJ2-7; CDR3: CASSFGTESYEQYF
D: TRBD1; V: TRBV19; J: TRBJ2-7; CDR3: CASRRTGTGGYEQYF
D: .; V: TRBV19; J: TRBJ1-5; CDR3: CASTQGLVQPQHF
D: .; V: TRBV28; J: TRBJ1-1; CDR3: CASSSAGQGDTEAFF
D: TRBD2; V: TRBV5-1; J: TRBJ2-2; CDR3: CASSLTSGGSGELFF
D: .; V: TRBV4-2; J: TRBJ2-6; CDR3: CASSQATRTRRGANVLTF
D: .; V: TRBV20-1; J: TRBJ2-1; CDR3: CSASEGGDVYNEQFF
D: TRBD1; V: TRBV5-1; J: TRBJ2-4; CDR3: CASSLAGQVGYF
D: .; V: TRBV9; J: TRBJ1-3; CDR3: CASSSGTFEENTIYF
D: TRBD2; V: TRBV3-1/TRBV3-2; J: TRBJ2-1; CDR3: CASSQGLAVYNEQFF
D: .; V: TRBV4-2; J: TRBJ1-4; CDR3: CASSQELATNEKLFF
D: .; V: TRBV5-1; J: TRBJ1-2; CDR3: CASSSQGHYGYTF
D: .; V: TRBV19; J: TRBJ1-2; CDR3: CASSPGGIAPEGYTF
D: TRBD1; V: TRBV5-1; J: TRBJ2-7; CDR3: CASSTGTGDEQYF
D: .; V: TRBV14; J: TRBJ1-1; CDR3: CASSQGVRAGASEAFF
D: .; V: TRBV11-2; J: TRBJ1-1; CDR3: CASRTGTEAFF
D: .; V: TRBV11-3; J: TRBJ2-3; CDR3: CASSLGWRGPDTDTQYF
D: .; V: TRBV6-5; J: TRBJ1-1; CDR3: CASSYSEGVGTEAFF
D: .; V: TRBV9; J: TRBJ2-7; CDR3: CASSVGSGHHEQYF
D: TRBD2; V: TRBV11-2; J: TRBJ2-2; CDR3: CASSLVSGGAKELFF
D: .; V: TRBV9; J: TRBJ2-3; CDR3: CASSASSGGPGTDTQYF
D: TRBD2; V: TRBV6-2/TRBV6-3; J: TRBJ2-7; CDR3: CASSWLLAGTLSYEQYF
D: .; V: TRBV2; J: TRBJ1-1; CDR3: CASRPTATEAFF
D: TRBD1; V: TRBV7-6; J: TRBJ1-3; CDR3: CASSYSGTGFSGNTIYF
D: .; V: TRBV11-2; J: TRBJ1-4; CDR3: CASSPLTSGLNSNEKLFF
D: .; V: TRBV20-1; J: TRBJ1-2; CDR3: CSARVEGDF
D: .; V: TRBV5-1; J: TRBJ1-1; CDR3: CASSLESTATEAFF
D: .; V: TRBV4-1; J: TRBJ1-1; CDR3: CASSQQETKGAYTEAFF
D: .; V: TRBV6-1; J: TRBJ1-5; CDR3: CASSEALGRVEPQHF
D: .; V: TRBV5-1; J: TRBJ2-7; CDR3: CASTGTFYEQYF